Below are 30 T cell receptor beta chains sequenced from a single sample in a study of breast tumors, draining lymph nodes, adjacent tissues. A single record per CDR3 protein comes from TCRdb applying MiXCR to the multiplex PCR reads. The table lists roughly 20,000 distinct CDR3 sequences, roughly 30% of them singletons, with approximately 10% in the top ten. Input material: breast tumor tissue. The receptor set was obtained from a female donor with breast cancer. Some clones in this sample may be carry-over from other donors' samples.

The chain has TRBV2 and TRBJ2-3, with 9 bases matching TRBD2. The CDR3 totals 14 residues. V was clipped by 7 bases and J by 5 bases; unmatched bases: 7. Germline CDR1 SNHLY, CDR2 FYNNEI. The CDR3 here is CASKLAGLGDTQYF. The CDR3 DNA sequence: TGTGCCAGCAAGCTAGCGGGATTGGGAGATACGCAGTATTTT.

There are many counts of this clonotype. The gene calls are TRBV3-1 and TRBJ2-7; perhaps TRBD1 as D (5 bases). The V gene lost 2 bases and the J gene lost 0 bases, with 8 bases spanning the gap. The CDR3 contains 14 residues. CDR1 is LGHDT, CDR2 YNNKEL, per germline (reference sequence). The CDR3 DNA reads TGTGCCAGCAGCCAACGACAGAGCTCCTACGAGCAGTACTTC. Encoded protein: CASSQRQSSYEQYF.

The chain couples TRBV20-1 to TRBJ2-7, with a tentative D call TRBD1 (5 bases). CDR1 and CDR2 (germline): DFQATT, SNEGSKA (reference sequence). This CDR3 has 12 amino acids. Here the CDR3 DNA reads TGCAGCCCTAGGGGCCTCCTCTACGAGCAGTACTTC. Its protein product is CSPRGLLYEQYF.

This clonotype was recorded at least ten times. This rearrangement joins TRBV12-3 or TRBV12-4 to TRBJ2-1; 7 nucleotides agree with TRBD2. Trimming removed 3 bases from V and 8 bases from J; junction bases left unmatched: 10. This CDR3 spans 15 amino acids. The CDR3 region is CASSFGTTPYDEQFF. CDR3 nucleotide sequence: TGTGCCAGCAGTTTTGGGACTACCCCATACGATGAGCAGTTCTTC.

This clonotype appeared many times. The CDR3 is CASSRSSGTDTQYF. Here the CDR3 DNA reads TGTGCCAGCAGCCGGTCTAGCGGAACAGATACGCAGTATTTT. The J gene is TRBJ2-3, the V gene TRBV25-1; 7 bases line up with TRBD2. The CDR3 length is 14 residues. Germline-derived CDR1 and CDR2 are MGHDK and SYGVNS. V lost 6 bases to trimming and J lost 3 bases; unmatched junction nucleotides: 6.

By its share, this clonotype is large. The genes are TRBV30 and TRBJ1-6, with a weak D call TRBD1 (6 bases). V was trimmed by 2 bases and J by 7 bases, leaving 12 bases between them. CDR1 GTSNPN and CDR2 SVGIG come from the germline V gene (reference sequence). CDR3 size: 14 residues. The CDR3: CAWSLGQPNSPLHF. For the CDR3, the DNA is TGTGCCTGGAGTTTAGGACAGCCGAATTCACCCCTCCACTTT.

This clonotype was picked up many times. V gene TRBV5-4 combines with J gene TRBJ2-1, with 8 nucleotides matching TRBD2. Per the germline V gene, CDR1 is SGHNT and CDR2 is YYREEE (reference sequence). The CDR3 contains 15 residues. V was clipped by 4 bases and J by 7 bases; unmatched bases: 10. The CDR3 here is CASSPGGFGRNEQFF. For the CDR3, the DNA is TGTGCCAGCAGCCCGGGGGGGTTTGGGCGGAATGAGCAGTTCTTC.

This clonotype appeared many times. CDR3 in DNA: TGTGCCAGCAAGGCTAGCGGGCCCTACAATGAGCAGTTCTTC. It codes for CASKASGPYNEQFF. The chain joins TRBV2 to TRBJ2-1; 8 bases are a match to TRBD2. V shed 7 bases and J 2 bases; nucleotides not matched to a gene: 4. Looked up from germline, CDR1 is SNHLY and CDR2 is FYNNEI. The CDR3 runs 14 residues. Full variable domain (missing parts from reference TRBV2 and TRBJ2-1): EPEVTQTPSHQVTQMGQEVILRCVPISNHLYFYWYRQILGQKVEFLVSFYNNEISEKSEIFDDQFSVERPDGSNFTLKIRSTKLEDSAMYFCASKASGPYNEQFFGPGTRLTVL.

This clonotype has a count of ten or more. This rearrangement joins TRBV6-1 to TRBJ2-5; 12 bases are shared with TRBD2. In germline, CDR1 is MNHNS, CDR2 SASEGT. This CDR3 has 17 amino acids. The J segment lost 9 bases and the V segment lost 4 bases, leaving 15 bases of the junction unmatched. CDR3 nucleotide sequence: TGTGCCAGCAGTGGGACTAGCGGGACGGGCATATGGGAGGCCCAGTACTTC. Encoded protein: CASSGTSGTGIWEAQYF.

The J gene is TRBJ2-3, the V gene TRBV11-3; 7 nucleotides agree with TRBD1. Trimming at V came to 1 base and at J to 4 bases, leaving 5 bases not matched to a gene. The V gene's germline CDR1 is SGHNT and CDR2 YENEEA. CDR3 length: 15 amino acids. The CDR3 region is CASSLGGQGADTQYF. CDR3 nucleotide sequence: TGTGCCAGCAGCTTAGGGGGCCAGGGGGCAGATACGCAGTATTTT.

A note on this clonotype: Given a much more abundant clone one base away, this may be a read error. The DNA for the CDR3 is TGCGCCAGCCGCGAAGACACCGGGGAGCTGTTTTTT. Translating gives CASREDTGELFF. The V and J genes are TRBV5-1 and TRBJ2-2; D is undetermined. The CDR3 covers 12 residues. Trimming left V 7 bases short and J 3 bases short, with 7 bases between. The V gene's germline CDR1 is SGHRS and CDR2 YFSETQ.

This clonotype was seen only once. The chain recombines TRBV11-3 with TRBJ2-1; D remains unclear. The V end was cut by 6 bases, the J end by 4 bases, with 7 bases between. This CDR3 is built from 12 residues. Germline CDR1 and CDR2: SGHNT and YENEEA. In DNA, the CDR3 is TGTGCCAGCAGTTCTAATTACAATGAGCAGTTCTTC. Translating it yields CASSSNYNEQFF. Using reference TRBV11-3 and TRBJ2-1 for the parts outside the CDR3, the full variable domain is EAGVVQSPRYKIIEKKQPVAFWCNPISGHNTLYWYLQNLGQGPELLIRYENEEAVDDSQLPKDRFSAERLKGVDSTLKIQPAELGDSAVYLCASSSNYNEQFFGPGTRLTVL.

This clonotype was detected ten times or more. A read error may produce the germline difference seen at one junction end. The chain is built from TRBV6-1 and TRBJ2-7; 10 bases are a match to TRBD1. The CDR3 sequence is 17 residues long. Germline V gene data show CDR1 as MNHNS and CDR2 as SASEGT. CDR3 region: CACQPGQGRFWSYEQYF. As DNA, the CDR3 is TGTGCCTGCCAACCGGGACAGGGGAGGTTCTGGAGCTACGAGCAATACTTC.

Many counts were recorded for this clonotype. The rearrangement links TRBV6-1 to TRBJ2-1; TRBD2 aligns across 13 bases. This CDR3 has 16 residues. The V segment lost 5 bases and the J segment 4 bases; nucleotides outside the gene matches: 5. CDR1 MNHNS and CDR2 SASEGT come from the germline V gene. In nucleotides, the CDR3 is TGTGCCAGCAGTCCCCGGACTAGCGGGAGTTACAATGAGCAGTTCTTC. It specifies CASSPRTSGSYNEQFF.

With respect to this clonotype: The junction and the germline gene differ at one end; a read error may be behind it. This chain uses TRBV7-2 with TRBJ2-1; 8 bases are shared with TRBD2. Per germline, CDR1 SGHTA and CDR2 FQGNSA. The CDR3 has 15 residues. The CDR3 region is CASKSTSGSCNEQLF. Here the CDR3 DNA reads TGTGCCAGCAAATCCACTAGCGGATCCTGCAATGAGCAGCTCTTC.

This clonotype was seen many times. The V and J genes are TRBV4-2 and TRBJ2-7; the match to TRBD1 covers 9 bases. The J segment lost 2 bases and the V segment lost 5 bases, leaving 10 bases of the junction unmatched. The CDR3 consists of 16 residues. In germline, CDR1 is LGHNA, CDR2 YNFKEQ. The CDR3 sequence is CASSERSGQGTYEQYF. In DNA, the CDR3 is TGTGCCAGCAGCGAACGTAGTGGACAGGGGACCTACGAGCAGTACTTC.

This clonotype was observed once. The V call is TRBV28, the J call TRBJ1-5, with TRBD1 matching 8 bases. CDR1 and CDR2 (germline): MDHEN, SYDVKM. J gave up 4 bases and V 5 bases, and 10 bases lay outside the gene matches. The CDR3 has 16 residues. CDR3 protein: CASSPLRQGFNQPQHF. CDR3 nucleotides: TGTGCCAGCAGTCCCCTGCGACAGGGGTTTAATCAGCCCCAGCATTTT.

J is TRBJ2-1 and V is TRBV16; a possible D gene is TRBD2 (6 bases). The V end was cut by 4 bases, the J end by 7 bases, with 11 bases between. CDR1 and CDR2 from the germline V gene are KGHSY and FQNENV. This CDR3 region has 13 residues. The CDR3 reads CASSRDWGNEQFF. Written as DNA, the CDR3 is TGTGCCAGCAGCCGGGACTGGGGGAATGAGCAGTTCTTC.

This clonotype was recorded at least ten times. The chain joins TRBV18 to TRBJ1-3, with TRBD1 matching over 7 bases. V dropped 5 bases and J dropped 3; count of bases not matched to a gene: 7. The CDR3 length is 15 residues. Germline lookup yields CDR1 KGHSH and CDR2 LQKENI. CDR3 sequence reads: CASSSQGGLGNTIYF. In DNA, the CDR3 is TGTGCCAGCTCATCGCAGGGGGGCCTTGGAAACACCATATATTTT.

This clonotype was seen repeatedly, ten times or more. The chain employs TRBV12-3 or TRBV12-4 and TRBJ2-3; tentatively, D is TRBD2 (6 bases). The CDR3 covers 15 residues. The V end was cut by 7 bases, the J end by 3 bases, with 17 bases between. DNA of the CDR3: TGTGCCAGCACCCCCGGTTATGCGGGGACAGATACGCAGTATTTT. Protein product: CASTPGYAGTDTQYF.

This clonotype was recorded many times. The rearrangement joins TRBV4-2 to TRBJ2-1; TRBD2 might be the D (5 bases). Per the germline V gene, CDR1 is LGHNA and CDR2 is YNFKEQ. V shed 0 bases and J shed 7 bases, with 16 bases lying between them. The CDR3 consists of 16 residues. The CDR3 loop is CASSQENFVRGNEQFF. DNA of the CDR3: TGTGCCAGCAGCCAAGAGAATTTTGTTCGGGGAAATGAGCAGTTCTTC.

The chain employs TRBV2 and TRBJ1-1, with a tentative D call TRBD1 (5 bases). CDR3 length equals 12 residues. The germline CDR1 and CDR2 sequences are SNHLY and FYNNEI. Trimming shortened V by 5 bases and J by 2 bases, and 6 bases separated the two germline ends. The CDR3 DNA reads as TGTGCCAGCAGTCAGGGAAACACTGAAGCTTTCTTT. Translating it yields CASSQGNTEAFF.

This clonotype was seen many times. The rearrangement joins TRBV4-3 to TRBJ1-2, with 9 bases that match TRBD1. Germline CDR1 is LGHNA and CDR2 is YSLEER. J was trimmed by 8 bases and V by 1 base; bases with no gene match: 8. The CDR3 is 15 amino acids. The CDR3 DNA sequence: TGCGCCAGCAGCCAAGGACAGGGGGGTTCGAAGGGCTACACCTTC. Residues: CASSQGQGGSKGYTF.

This clonotype was seen at least ten times. The rearrangement links TRBV5-4 to TRBJ1-2; D perhaps matches TRBD1 (5 bases). Germline V gene sequence: CDR1 SGHNT, CDR2 YYREEE (reference sequence). V lost 1 base and J 8 bases, leaving 12 bases between the germline ends. The CDR3 is made up of 13 amino acids. The CDR3 nucleotides are TGTGCCAGCAGCTTGCAGGGTTCGCGGGGCTACACCTTC. Translating gives CASSLQGSRGYTF.

Worth noting for this clonotype: A much larger clone differs from this one at a single base, so this may be a read error. This chain joins TRBV3-1 and TRBJ1-2, with D tentatively TRBD1 (5 bases). There are 13 residues in the CDR3. The germline V gene has CDR1 LGHDT and CDR2 YNNKEL (reference sequence). The CDR3 DNA follows: TGTGCCAGCAGCCTAACAGGAGACTATGGCTGCACCTTC. Its translation: CASSLTGDYGCTF.

The chain carries TRBV12-5 and TRBJ1-4; tentatively, D is TRBD1 (5 bases). The CDR3 contains 15 residues. Looked up from germline, CDR1 is LGHNT and CDR2 is FRNRAP. Trimming cost V 4 bases and J 5 bases, with 14 bases left between them. The CDR3, as DNA: TGTGCTAGTGGTTGGGGAAGGACATTGAATGAAAAACTGTTTTTT. Its translation is CASGWGRTLNEKLFF.

The chain joins TRBV30 to TRBJ1-2; no definite D call. The CDR3 sequence is 11 residues long. Germline V gene data show CDR1 as GTSNPN and CDR2 as SVGIG (reference sequence). The V gene lost 8 bases and the J gene lost 4 bases, with 11 bases spanning the gap. The CDR3, as DNA: TGTGCCCAGTCCCGGTCCTATGGCTACACCTTC. Translated, it gives CAQSRSYGYTF. Looking up the rest from reference TRBV30 and TRBJ1-2 gives the full variable domain: SQTIHQWPATLVQPVGSPLSLECTVEGTSNPNLYWYRQAAGRGLQLLFYSVGIGQISSEVPQNLSASRPQDRQFILSSKKLLLSDSGFYLCAQSRSYGYTFGSGTRLTVV.

This clonotype was seen ten or more times. The chain recombines TRBV27 with TRBJ2-7; TRBD1 or TRBD2 may be the D gene (5 bases each). The CDR3 is made up of 12 amino acids. CDR1 and CDR2 (germline): MNHEY, SMNVEV (reference sequence). Trimming took 0 bases from V and 7 from J, leaving 7 bases between them. The CDR3 loop reads CASSLSWGEQYF. The DNA of the CDR3 is TGTGCCAGCAGTTTATCGTGGGGGGAGCAGTACTTC.

V usage is TRBV20-1 and J usage is TRBJ2-7; TRBD2 might be the D (6 bases). Looked up from germline, CDR1 is DFQATT and CDR2 is SNEGSKA (reference sequence). V lost 0 bases and J 7 bases, leaving 10 bases between the germline ends. This CDR3 comprises 12 residues. The CDR3 nucleotides read TGCAGTGCTAGAGATGTTGCGGGGGAGCAGTACTTC. Translating gives CSARDVAGEQYF.

The chain employs TRBV7-9 and TRBJ1-6, with D possibly TRBD1 on 5 matching bases. Looked up from germline, CDR1 is SEHNR and CDR2 is FQNEAQ (reference sequence). Trimming left V 5 bases short and J 7 bases short, with 15 bases between. The CDR3 extends over 15 amino acids. The CDR3 region has the DNA TGTGCCAGCAGCCCGTCGGGACCTGGGAATTCACCCCTCCACTTT. As protein: CASSPSGPGNSPLHF.